This TCR beta chain emerged from a study of long-term antiretroviral therapy in people with HIV. Run at survey level, the immunoSEQ assay was version v3.0. Only in-frame clones appear in the TCRdb table, and some are missing; sequencing was by immunoSEQ multiplex PCR. Of approximately 35,000 clones listed, about 94% were seen once; the top ten hold roughly 3.9%. It was in the United States that all participants with HIV were treated. Every specimen provided roughly 0.9-10 million cryopreserved PBMC before DNA extraction took place. About this clone: Antigen specificity is unknown.

Whole-study results and caveats: HIV repertoires spanned narrower CDR3 length ranges than controls. Pre-ART clonal expansion yielded clones that dominated the repertoire at all time points.

This receptor was identified in a woman in her forties or fifties with HIV. The source material was unsorted PBMCs, sampled 4.1 years after starting antiretroviral therapy.

CDR3 nucleotide sequence: TGTGCCAGCAGGGGGGACAGGGCCTATGGCTACACCTTC. This codes for CASRGDRAYGYTF. This rearrangement joins TRBV28 to TRBJ1-2; 9 bases are shared with TRBD1. V lost 6 bases, J lost 4 bases, and 3 bases stayed unmatched. The CDR3 runs 13 residues. Per germline, CDR1 MDHEN and CDR2 SYDVKM.